Below are 27 T cell receptor beta chains sequenced from a single sample in a study of blood T cell repertoires in COVID-19. Assay used: immunoSEQ multiplex PCR; TCRdb lists only in-frame clones, some missing. Found here are 150,000 to 160,000 clones, roughly 80% of them singletons; the top ten hold less than 30%. Sequenced sample: peripheral blood. The receptor source for this set is a woman aged 60-75 years with acute or convalescent COVID-19.

The chain links TRBV3-1 (or the pseudogene TRBV3-2) to TRBJ2-6; 7 bases line up with TRBD1. Germline CDR1 is LGHDT and CDR2 is YNNKEL (reference sequence). After removal of 0 bases from V and 3 bases from J, the junction contained 8 bases not matched to a gene. The CDR3 is made up of 18 amino acids. As DNA, the CDR3 is TGTGCCAGCAGCCAAGACAGAACTAGGGGGCTTGGGGCCAACGTCCTGACTTTC. Protein sequence: CASSQDRTRGLGANVLTF.

The chain has TRBV7-9 and TRBJ1-2, with D maybe TRBD1 (6 bases). Trimming removed 3 bases from V and 8 bases from J, with 13 bases in between. The CDR3 has 13 residues. Germline V gives CDR1 SEHNR, CDR2 FQNEAQ (reference sequence). This CDR3 is CASSFRDTRGYTF. CDR3 nucleotide sequence: TGTGCCAGCAGCTTCCGGGACACGAGGGGCTACACCTTC.

Here the CDR3 DNA reads TGTGCCAGCACGTCACAGGGGTATGGCTACACCTTC. It translates to CASTSQGYGYTF. The chain employs TRBV27 and TRBJ1-2; 7 bases line up with TRBD1. CDR1 is MNHEY, CDR2 SMNVEV, per germline (reference sequence). This CDR3 is 12 amino acids long. Losses at the gene ends were 7 bases for V and 5 bases for J; bases not matched to a gene: 4.

This clone appeared once. This chain joins TRBV6-6 and TRBJ2-7; 8 bases line up with TRBD1. V shed 0 bases, J shed 6 bases, and the junction held 7 bases outside the gene matches. The CDR3 covers 15 residues. Germline V gene lookup returns CDR1 MNHNY and CDR2 SVGAGI (reference sequence). The CDR3 here is CASSYSVQGALEQYF. DNA of the CDR3: TGTGCCAGCAGTTACTCTGTTCAGGGGGCTCTCGAGCAGTACTTC.

The chain couples TRBV18 to TRBJ2-1; the match to TRBD2 covers 16 bases. This CDR3 has 17 residues. The ends lost 0 bases at V and 4 bases at J; junction bases unmatched: 0. Germline assignment: CDR1 KGHSH and CDR2 LQKENI. The CDR3 spells CASSPPGLAGGYNEQFF. The CDR3 region has the DNA TGTGCCAGCTCACCACCGGGACTAGCGGGGGGGTACAATGAGCAGTTCTTC.

The chain uses TRBV12-3 or TRBV12-4 and TRBJ1-1; D is perhaps TRBD1 (5 bases). The CDR3 loop spans 13 amino acids. The V and J ends lost 5 bases and 2 bases respectively, with 9 bases between them. CDR3 residues: CASSQQENTEAFF. CDR3 sequence (DNA): TGTGCCAGCAGTCAACAGGAAAACACTGAAGCTTTCTTT.

The rearrangement uses TRBV7-3 and TRBJ1-2; 11 bases align to TRBD1. CDR1 is SGHTA and CDR2 is FQGTGA in the germline V gene. J lost 3 bases, V lost 4 bases, and 4 bases had no gene match. The CDR3 spans 15 residues. The CDR3 DNA reads as TGTGCCAGCAGCTCTGGACAGGGGGCCGACTATGGCTACACCTTC. Encoded protein: CASSSGQGADYGYTF.

V and J are TRBV6-5 and TRBJ1-2; 7 bases match TRBD1. V dropped 5 bases and J dropped 13; count of bases not matched to a gene: 16. This CDR3 is built from 14 residues. The V gene's germline CDR1 is MNHEY and CDR2 SVGAGI. This CDR3 reads CASSQTGTVLGFTF. The CDR3 nucleotides are TGTGCCAGCAGTCAGACCGGGACAGTCCTTGGTTTCACCTTC.

With respect to this clone: Other DNA sequences in this sample translate to the same CDR3. This chain links TRBV27 with TRBJ2-3, with 11 bases matching TRBD2. The CDR3 totals 16 residues. The germline V gene has CDR1 MNHEY and CDR2 SMNVEV (reference sequence). Trimming removed 4 bases from V and 2 bases from J; junction bases left unmatched: 5. The CDR3 spells CASSSLAGGFTDTQYF. The CDR3 bases are TGTGCCAGCAGTTCCTTAGCGGGGGGGTTCACAGATACGCAGTATTTT.

This chain connects TRBV24-1 to TRBJ2-1; no definite D call. Germline CDR1 reads KGHDR; CDR2 reads SFDVKD. The CDR3 is 14 residues long. V lost 1 base to trimming and J lost 4 bases, with 7 bases between them. As DNA, the CDR3 is TGTGCCACCAGTGATTTTGGCCGTTACAATGAGCAGTTCTTC. It encodes CATSDFGRYNEQFF.

The CDR3: CASSPGRGEANEKLFF. The CDR3 bases are TGTGCCAGCTCCCCCGGCAGGGGGGAAGCTAATGAAAAACTGTTTTTT. The rearrangement uses TRBV18 and TRBJ1-4; 7 bases align to TRBD1. This CDR3 region has 16 residues. Germline CDR1 KGHSH, CDR2 LQKENI. V dropped 6 bases and J dropped 3; count of bases not matched to a gene: 10.

J is TRBJ1-4 and V is TRBV5-1; the D is unclear. Per the germline V gene, CDR1 is SGHRS and CDR2 is YFSETQ. CDR3 length: 13 residues. V lost 0 bases, J lost 7 bases, and 7 bases lay in between. The CDR3: CASSLAGPEKLFF. The DNA for the CDR3 is TGCGCCAGCAGCTTGGCTGGGCCTGAAAAACTGTTTTTT.

The J gene is TRBJ1-2, the V gene TRBV11-2; 9 bases fit TRBD1. The germline V gene encodes CDR1 SGHAT and CDR2 FQNNGV. After removal of 5 bases from V and 13 bases from J, the junction contained 11 bases not matched to a gene. CDR3 length: 13 amino acids. CDR3 coding DNA: TGTGCCAGCAGCCCGCGGACAGGGGTGATGGTCACCTTC. It translates to CASSPRTGVMVTF.

The rearrangement joins TRBV3-1 (or the pseudogene TRBV3-2) to TRBJ2-5; maybe TRBD1 (5 bases). This CDR3 spans 13 amino acids. Trimming left V 0 bases short and J 7 bases short, with 9 bases between. Germline lookup yields CDR1 LGHDT and CDR2 YNNKEL (reference sequence). CDR3 nucleotide sequence: TGTGCCAGCAGCCAAGAAGGGGTTTGGACCCAGTACTTC. The encoded protein is CASSQEGVWTQYF.

V usage is TRBV4-1 and J usage is TRBJ2-1; 10 positions agree with TRBD2. This CDR3 spans 16 amino acids. Germline CDR1 MGHRA, CDR2 YSYEKL. Germline trimming cut 1 base from V and 10 bases from J; bases unmatched to any gene: 10. In DNA, the CDR3 is TGCGCCAGCAGCCAAGCGAGGGTAGCGGGGGGAGGCGAGCAGTTCTTC. Protein product: CASSQARVAGGGEQFF.

This chain uses TRBV12-3 or TRBV12-4 with TRBJ1-1; 7 nucleotides line up with TRBD1. V gave up 6 bases and J gave up 11 bases; unmatched junction bases: 12. The CDR3 runs 13 residues. CDR3 in amino acids: CASRGMLTGFAFF. CDR3 DNA sequence: TGTGCCAGCAGGGGGATGCTGACAGGGTTTGCTTTCTTT.

The CDR3 DNA follows: TGCAGCGTCGGGAACCAGAGAGGAAACACCATATATTTT. Translation gives CSVGNQRGNTIYF. The chain recombines TRBV29-1 with TRBJ1-3, with unresolved D. Germline V gene data show CDR1 as SQVTM and CDR2 as ANQGSEA. V was clipped by 6 bases and J by 4 bases, with 13 bases between them. The CDR3 is 13 residues long.

J is TRBJ1-3 and V is TRBV5-1; no reliable D call. V was clipped by 4 bases and J by 0 bases, with 8 bases between them. The length of the CDR3 is 14 residues. CDR1 is SGHRS, CDR2 YFSETQ, per germline. This CDR3 reads CASSPSSSGNTIYF. In DNA, the CDR3 is TGCGCCAGCAGCCCGTCCAGCTCTGGAAACACCATATATTTT.

The chain is built from TRBV30 and TRBJ1-3, with D uncertain. The CDR3 runs to 12 residues. Germline V gene data show CDR1 as GTSNPN and CDR2 as SVGIG (reference sequence). V shed 2 bases and J shed 9 bases, with 11 bases lying between them. The CDR3 here is CAWSSAGTTIYF. The CDR3 bases are TGTGCCTGGAGTTCGGCAGGTACCACCATATATTTT. Supplemented by reference TRBV30 and TRBJ1-3, the full variable domain reads SQTIHQWPATLVQPVGSPLSLECTVEGTSNPNLYWYRQAAGRGLQLLFYSVGIGQISSEVPQNLSASRPQDRQFILSSKKLLLSDSGFYLCAWSSAGTTIYFGEGSWLTVV.

This rearrangement joins TRBV6-5 to TRBJ2-7, with 10 bases aligning to TRBD1. The J segment lost 2 bases and the V segment lost 11 bases, leaving 9 bases of the junction unmatched. Per the germline V gene, CDR1 is MNHEY and CDR2 is SVGAGI. The CDR3 runs 14 residues. As DNA, the CDR3 is TGTGCCGGCGCGATAGGACAGGGGGCCTACGAGCAGTACTTC. Translation: CAGAIGQGAYEQYF.

The table lists this clone with a count of one. The chain links TRBV5-1 to TRBJ1-3; D is ambiguous. Deletions cut 0 bases from V and 1 base from J, with 8 bases between. Germline V gene data show CDR1 as SGHRS and CDR2 as YFSETQ. This CDR3 region has 15 residues. As DNA, the CDR3 is TGCGCCAGCAGCTTGGCCGCGCAATCTGGAAACACCATATATTTT. Translation: CASSLAAQSGNTIYF.

J is TRBJ1-6 and V is TRBV13; perhaps TRBD1 as D (6 bases). CDR3 length: 15 amino acids. Looked up from germline, CDR1 is PRHDT and CDR2 is FYEKMQ (reference sequence). Deletions cut 5 bases from V and 4 bases from J, with 12 bases between. This CDR3 reads CASSLGHPYNSPLHF. The CDR3 nucleotides read TGTGCCAGCAGCCTGGGACATCCTTATAATTCACCCCTCCACTTT.

CDR3 sequence (DNA): TGTGCCAGCAGTACCAACTGGGGGGGGCCGGTCCAGCCCCAGCATTTT. Its protein product is CASSTNWGGPVQPQHF. The chain joins TRBV28 to TRBJ1-5; a possible D gene is TRBD1 (6 bases). Germline values: CDR1 MDHEN, CDR2 SYDVKM. V lost 5 bases and J lost 7, with 21 bases in between. This CDR3 region has 16 residues. Supplemented by reference TRBV28 and TRBJ1-5, the full variable domain reads DVKVTQSSRYLVKRTGEKVFLECVQDMDHENMFWYRQDPGLGLRLIYFSYDVKMKEKGDIPEGYSVSREKKERFSLILESASTNQTSMYLCASSTNWGGPVQPQHFGDGTRLSIL.

The V gene is TRBV7-9, the J gene TRBJ1-5; 8 positions match TRBD1. Germline V lookup: CDR1 SEHNR, CDR2 FQNEAQ (reference sequence). This CDR3 has 16 residues. V dropped 4 bases and J dropped 5; count of bases not matched to a gene: 10. CDR3 residues: CASSSGQGFGDQPQHF. In nucleotides, the CDR3 is TGTGCCAGCAGCTCCGGACAGGGCTTCGGAGATCAGCCCCAGCATTTT.

In its sample, this clone was seen once. The chain has TRBV24-1 and TRBJ2-3; TRBD2 agrees at 10 bases. V lost 6 bases, J lost 1 base, and 6 bases stayed unmatched. Germline V gives CDR1 KGHDR, CDR2 SFDVKD. This CDR3 has 16 amino acids. The CDR3 here is CATSRGLAGGTDTQYF. CDR3 in DNA: TGTGCCACCAGTCGAGGGCTAGCGGGGGGCACAGATACGCAGTATTTT.

The genes are TRBV7-2 and TRBJ1-1, with unresolved D. This CDR3 is built from 14 residues. Trimming pared 2 bases from V and 3 bases from J, leaving 10 bases between. CDR1 and CDR2 (germline): SGHTA, FQGNSA. The CDR3 protein is CASSLSRRDTEAFF. The CDR3 DNA follows: TGTGCCAGCAGCTTATCTAGGAGGGACACTGAAGCTTTCTTT. The full variable domain, in which reference TRBV7-2 and TRBJ1-1 provide the parts outside the CDR3, is GAGVSQSPSNKVTEKGKDVELRCDPISGHTALYWYRQSLGQGLEFLIYFQGNSAPDKSGLPSDRFSAERTGGSVSTLTIQRTQQEDSAVYLCASSLSRRDTEAFFGQGTRLTVV.

This clone turned up a few times. The chain joins TRBV18 to TRBJ1-4; 9 nucleotides line up with TRBD1. The CDR3 consists of 14 residues. V was pared by 3 bases and J by 4 bases, with 0 bases of the junction left unmatched. Germline lookup yields CDR1 KGHSH and CDR2 LQKENI. CDR3 sequence (DNA): TGTGCCAGCTCACCGGGACAGGGTAATGAAAAACTGTTTTTT. Its translation is CASSPGQGNEKLFF.